This is a list of T cell receptor beta chains from one sample in a study of T cell repertoires in cytomegalovirus infection. TCRdb re-analysed the reads in MiXCR, keeping a single row per CDR3 protein. The sample contains about 230,000 distinct CDR3 sequences, 22% of which appear only once. The sample consisted of CD8+ T cells from PBMCs. Source of these receptors: a human donor in good health (CMV status not recorded). Some clones in this sample may be carry-over from other donors' samples. Each CDR3 is given with its conserved first and last residue. The D gene is left open where the match is weak. Size tells how often a clone was seen (once, few, many) or the class of an expanded clone, and some rows leave it out.

>few|TRBD2|TRBJ2-5|TRBV6-2/TRBV6-3|16
TGTGCCAGCAGTTACTCCGGACTAGCCCGGCAAGAGACCCAGTACTTC
CASSYSGLARQETQYF
>few|TRBD1|TRBJ2-5|TRBV7-9|16
TGTGCCAGCAGCAGAACCCGGGACAGGGGGAGAGAGACCCAGTACTTC
CASSRTRDRGRETQYF
>-|TRBD2|TRBJ2-3|TRBV29-1|12
TGCAGCGTCCCCCGGGGGGCAGATACGCAGTATTTT
CSVPRGADTQYF
>few|TRBD2|TRBJ2-2|TRBV10-3|16
TGTGCCATCAGTATTCTAGCGGGGGAGAACACCGGGGAGCTGTTTTTT
CAISILAGENTGELFF
>-|-|TRBJ2-3|TRBV12-3/TRBV12-4|14
TGTGCCAGCAGCTGGGGCTTTGGGACAGATACGCAGTATTTT
CASSWGFGTDTQYF
>-|TRBD1|TRBJ1-5|TRBV28|15
TGTGCCAGCAGCTTGACAGGGGGTTTCGATCAGCCCCAGCATTTT
CASSLTGGFDQPQHF
>-|-|TRBJ2-7|TRBV28|14
TGTCCCAGTAGCGGACAGGACCCCTCCTACGAGCAGTACTTC
CPSSGQDPSYEQYF
>few|-|TRBJ2-1|TRBV7-9|16
TGTGCCAGCAGCTCAAGGCTGAAGGATCGATACAATGAGCAGTTCTTC
CASSSRLKDRYNEQFF
>few|-|TRBJ2-1|TRBV11-2|18
TGTGCCAGCAGCTTAGGAGAAGATTCTACACCCTCCTACAATGAGCAGTTCTTC
CASSLGEDSTPSYNEQFF
>-|-|TRBJ2-5|TRBV7-2|11
TGTGCCAGCAGCTTGCCGGGAAACCAGTACTTC
CASSLPGNQYF
>-|-|TRBJ1-2|TRBV20-1|14
TGCAGTGCTAGGGGGTCCGGGAGCGACTATGGCTACACCTTC
CSARGSGSDYGYTF
>-|-|TRBJ2-7|TRBV29-1|13
TGCAGCGTCGGGACGGTCCGATCCTACGAGCAGTACTTC
CSVGTVRSYEQYF
>many|-|TRBJ2-1|TRBV29-1|12
TGCAGCGTTGGCGGTCAGTACAATGAGCAGTTCTTC
CSVGGQYNEQFF
>few|-|TRBJ2-6|TRBV6-5|13
TGTGCCAGCAGTGCAAGAGGGGCCAACGTCCTGACTTTC
CASSARGANVLTF
>-|TRBD2|TRBJ2-1|TRBV7-9|17
TGTGCCAGCAGCTTAGGGACTAGCGGAGCCCGCGCCCATGAGCAGTTCTTC
CASSLGTSGARAHEQFF
>-|TRBD2|TRBJ2-5|TRBV28|14
TGTGCCACCAGATCCCCGGGACTAGAGGAGACCCAGTACTTC
CATRSPGLEETQYF
>-|TRBD1|TRBJ1-4|TRBV7-4|14
TGTGCCAGCAGGAACAGGGGGAATAATGAAAAACTGTTTTTT
CASRNRGNNEKLFF